This is a list of T cell receptor beta chains from one sample in a study of CD8 T cells in Susac syndrome. MiXCR was run by TCRdb on the immunoSEQ multiplex PCR reads, yielding one entry per CDR3 protein. The table shows roughly 200,000 distinct CDR3 sequences, with roughly 94% occurring only once. The sequencing sample was made of CD4+ T cells from PBMCs. Source of these receptors: a human donor with Susac syndrome. Both conserved end residues are part of each CDR3. Expanded clones get a size class; other rows say once, few or many, or leave the size out.

V	size	length	J	CDR3
TRBV5-4	once	19	TRBJ2-1	CASSSPSGRTNGGYNEQFF
TRBV6-2/TRBV6-3	.	14	TRBJ1-1	CASSTLTADTEAFF
TRBV14	.	16	TRBJ1-2	CASSQGPGLSPGGYTF
TRBV9	.	15	TRBJ1-1	CASSVGGRGDTEAFF
TRBV9	.	13	TRBJ1-2	CASSSDSRYGYTF
TRBV7-9	.	14	TRBJ1-2	CASSLGRQDYGYTF
TRBV27	.	13	TRBJ2-7	CASSKGLVGEQYF
TRBV29-1	.	15	TRBJ2-3	CSVRRQGVGTDTQYF
TRBV7-2	.	18	TRBJ2-3	CASSPRTSGRRGTDTQYF
TRBV23-1	once	11	TRBJ2-3	CASSHPDTQYF
TRBV20-1	.	14	TRBJ2-7	CSAPPSREPYEQYF
TRBV29-1	.	12	TRBJ1-1	CSVGRVNTEAFF
TRBV4-2	few	14	TRBJ1-1	CASSQGDRNTEAFF
TRBV5-6	.	11	TRBJ2-1	CASRRHNEQFF
TRBV7-2	.	14	TRBJ1-1	CASSFGPLKTEAFF
TRBV12-3/TRBV12-4	.	14	TRBJ2-3	CASSWTGGADTQYF
TRBV3-1	.	14	TRBJ2-1	CASSQASLAGEQFF
TRBV7-2	.	14	TRBJ1-6	CASSSRGDNSPLHF
TRBV5-1	.	14	TRBJ2-7	CASSAPGQGTEQYF
TRBV18	few	15	TRBJ1-5	CASSPGQGGNQPQHF
TRBV15	.	14	TRBJ2-3	CATSIGVSTDTQYF
TRBV19	once	14	TRBJ2-2	CASSISRNTGELFF
TRBV30	.	11	TRBJ2-5	CAWSSGGTQYF
TRBV20-1	.	15	TRBJ1-1	CSAYKSGRGRTEAFF
TRBV29-1	.	14	TRBJ2-5	CSVELAGSQETQYF
TRBV2	.	14	TRBJ1-1	CASSVDRGDTEAFF
TRBV15	.	18	TRBJ2-4	CATSIGTAAQPAKNIQYF
TRBV5-1	once	12	TRBJ2-1	CASSLVNNEQFF
TRBV6-2/TRBV6-3	.	12	TRBJ2-7	CASSPQVREQYF
TRBV24-1	once	17	TRBJ2-1	CATSASDSESSYNEQFF
TRBV3-1	.	15	TRBJ2-3	CASSLDRESTDTQYF
TRBV5-1	.	15	TRBJ1-1	CASSPTARADTEAFF
TRBV9	.	15	TRBJ1-1	CASSGGGGFNTEAFF
TRBV12-3/TRBV12-4	.	13	TRBJ1-6	CASSRTDNSPLHF
TRBV20-1	.	14	TRBJ2-1	CSAETSGSYNEQFF
TRBV28	once	12	TRBJ2-3	CASSLGQGRQYF
TRBV7-2	.	13	TRBJ1-2	CASSLDQGGGYTF
TRBV7-9	.	14	TRBJ1-1	CASSSRAPNTEAFF
TRBV19	.	12	TRBJ1-2	CASTTRDYGYTF
TRBV27	.	15	TRBJ2-1	CASSSTSGGYNEQFF
TRBV7-2	.	12	TRBJ1-2	CASSIGLYGYTF
TRBV5-1	.	15	TRBJ1-1	CASSLLVGSNTEAFF
TRBV4-2	.	14	TRBJ2-5	CASSQEGGQETQYF
TRBV19	.	17	TRBJ1-6	CASSRRQGVLYNSPLHF
TRBV7-2	.	13	TRBJ1-5	CASSHGPNQPQHF
TRBV30	.	10	TRBJ1-1	CAWENTEAFF
TRBV5-4	.	15	TRBJ2-5	CASSADRGRVETQYF
TRBV12-3/TRBV12-4	.	13	TRBJ2-7	CASSLGVAYEQYF
TRBV29-1	once	15	TRBJ1-1	CSAVDRGRRLTEAFF
TRBV7-9	.	14	TRBJ1-1	CASGDNPPDTEAFF
TRBV20-1	.	15	TRBJ1-1	CSAYDWTAMNTEAFF
TRBV21-1	.	18	TRBJ2-6	CASSTGGGSSSGANVLTF
TRBV7-9	.	14	TRBJ1-6	CASSREQGNSPLHF
TRBV18	.	13	TRBJ2-7	CASSVGRDYEQYF
TRBV18	.	16	TRBJ2-5	CASSAPIRGPGKTQYF
TRBV7-9	.	15	TRBJ2-7	CASSLAGLTAGEQYF
TRBV11-2	.	13	TRBJ2-1	CASSLGATNEQFF
TRBV14	.	15	TRBJ1-1	CASSPFWTGNTEAFF
TRBV27	.	16	TRBJ2-1	CASSPTSGSFYNEQFF